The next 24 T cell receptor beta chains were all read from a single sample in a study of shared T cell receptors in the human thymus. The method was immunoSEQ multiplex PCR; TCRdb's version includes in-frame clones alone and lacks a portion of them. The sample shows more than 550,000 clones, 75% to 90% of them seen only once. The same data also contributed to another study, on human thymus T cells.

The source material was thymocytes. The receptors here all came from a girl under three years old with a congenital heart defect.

The CDR3 here is CASNTGLNTEAFF. CDR3 nucleotides: TGTGCCAGCAACACAGGGCTGAACACTGAAGCTTTCTTT. The chain joins TRBV2 to TRBJ1-1; maybe TRBD1 (6 bases). Germline V gene data show CDR1 as SNHLY and CDR2 as FYNNEI. This CDR3 spans 13 amino acids. V was shortened by 7 bases and J by 0 bases, with 9 bases between the two germline ends.

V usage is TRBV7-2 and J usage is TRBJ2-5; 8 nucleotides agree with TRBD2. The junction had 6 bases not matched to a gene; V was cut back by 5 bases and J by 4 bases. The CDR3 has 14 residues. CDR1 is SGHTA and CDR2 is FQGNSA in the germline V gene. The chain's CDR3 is CASSHREGRETQYF. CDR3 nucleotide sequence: TGTGCCAGCAGCCACCGGGAGGGGCGAGAGACCCAGTACTTC.

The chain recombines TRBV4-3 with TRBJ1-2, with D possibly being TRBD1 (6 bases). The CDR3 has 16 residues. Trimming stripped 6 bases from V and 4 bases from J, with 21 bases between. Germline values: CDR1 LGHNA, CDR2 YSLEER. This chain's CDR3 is CASRPGGANRTYGYTF. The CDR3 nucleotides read TGCGCCAGCAGGCCTGGGGGGGCTAACCGGACCTATGGCTACACCTTC.

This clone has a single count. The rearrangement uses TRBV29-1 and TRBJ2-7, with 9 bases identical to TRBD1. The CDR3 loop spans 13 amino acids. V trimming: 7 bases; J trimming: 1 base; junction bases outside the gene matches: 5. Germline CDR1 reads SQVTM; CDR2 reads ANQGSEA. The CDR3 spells CSASGTGSYEQYF. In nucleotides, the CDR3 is TGCAGCGCTTCCGGGACAGGGTCCTACGAGCAGTACTTC.

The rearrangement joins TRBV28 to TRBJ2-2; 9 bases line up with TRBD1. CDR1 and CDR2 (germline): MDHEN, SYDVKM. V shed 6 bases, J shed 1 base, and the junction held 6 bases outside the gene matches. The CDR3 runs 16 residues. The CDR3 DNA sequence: TGTGCCAGCAGCCCTCCGGGACAGGGGAACACCGGGGAGCTGTTTTTT. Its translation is CASSPPGQGNTGELFF.

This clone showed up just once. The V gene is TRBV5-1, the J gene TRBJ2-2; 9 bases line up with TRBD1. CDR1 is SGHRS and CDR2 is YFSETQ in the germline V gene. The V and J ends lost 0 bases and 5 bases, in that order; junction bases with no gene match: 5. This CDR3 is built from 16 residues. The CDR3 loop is CASSLVRDRVTGELFF. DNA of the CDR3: TGCGCCAGCAGCTTGGTTCGGGACAGGGTAACCGGGGAGCTGTTTTTT.

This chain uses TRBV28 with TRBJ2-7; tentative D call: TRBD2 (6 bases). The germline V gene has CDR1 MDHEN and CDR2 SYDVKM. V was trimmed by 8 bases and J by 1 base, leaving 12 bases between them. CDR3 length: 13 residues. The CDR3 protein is CASRRRGSYEQYF. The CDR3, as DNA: TGTGCCAGCCGGAGGAGGGGATCCTACGAGCAGTACTTC.

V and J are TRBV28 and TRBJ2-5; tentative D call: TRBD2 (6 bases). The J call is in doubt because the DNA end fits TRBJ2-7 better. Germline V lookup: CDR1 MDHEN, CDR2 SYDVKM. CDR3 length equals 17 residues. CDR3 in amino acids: CASKGIEAGLETYEQYF. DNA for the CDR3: TGTGCCAGCAAGGGTATTGAGGCGGGACTCGAAACCTACGAGCAGTACTTC.

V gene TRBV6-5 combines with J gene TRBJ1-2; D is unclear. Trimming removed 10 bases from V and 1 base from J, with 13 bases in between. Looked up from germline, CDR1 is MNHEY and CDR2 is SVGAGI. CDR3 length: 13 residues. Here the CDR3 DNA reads TGTGCCACCCAACCCGGGGATAACTATGGCTACACCTTC. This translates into CATQPGDNYGYTF.

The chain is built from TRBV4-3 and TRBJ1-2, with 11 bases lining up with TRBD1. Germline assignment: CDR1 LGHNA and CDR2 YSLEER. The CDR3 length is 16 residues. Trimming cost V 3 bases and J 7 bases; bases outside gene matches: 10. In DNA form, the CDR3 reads TGCGCCAGCAGCCAGGGCCCCGGACAGGGGGCGGGTGGCTACACCTTC. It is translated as CASSQGPGQGAGGYTF.

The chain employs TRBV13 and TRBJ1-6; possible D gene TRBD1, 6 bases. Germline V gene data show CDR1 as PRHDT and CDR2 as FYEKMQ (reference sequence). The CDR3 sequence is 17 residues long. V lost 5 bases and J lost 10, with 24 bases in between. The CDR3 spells CASSTPYPEGGNSPLHF. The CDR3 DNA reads TGTGCCAGCAGCACACCCTACCCGGAAGGGGGTAACTCACCCCTCCACTTT.

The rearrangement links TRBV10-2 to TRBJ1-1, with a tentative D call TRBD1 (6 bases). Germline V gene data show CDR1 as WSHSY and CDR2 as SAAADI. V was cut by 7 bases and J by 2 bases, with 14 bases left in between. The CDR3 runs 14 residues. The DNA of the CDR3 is TGCGCCAGCACCCAAGGGGGGGCCAACACTGAAGCTTTCTTT. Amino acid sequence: CASTQGGANTEAFF.

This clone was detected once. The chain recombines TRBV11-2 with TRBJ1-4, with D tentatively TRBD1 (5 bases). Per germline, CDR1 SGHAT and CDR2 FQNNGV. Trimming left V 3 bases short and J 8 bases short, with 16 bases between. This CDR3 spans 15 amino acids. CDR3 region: CASSLSRGPGEKLFF. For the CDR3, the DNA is TGTGCCAGCAGCTTGAGCAGAGGACCAGGGGAAAAACTGTTTTTT.

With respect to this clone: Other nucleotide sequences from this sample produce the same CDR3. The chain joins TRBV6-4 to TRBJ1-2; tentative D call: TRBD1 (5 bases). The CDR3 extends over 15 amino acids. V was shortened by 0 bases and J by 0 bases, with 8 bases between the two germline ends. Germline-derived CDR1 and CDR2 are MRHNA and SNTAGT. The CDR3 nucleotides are TGTGCCAGCAGTGACTCCCCGGGGGCTAACTATGGCTACACCTTC. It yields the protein CASSDSPGANYGYTF.

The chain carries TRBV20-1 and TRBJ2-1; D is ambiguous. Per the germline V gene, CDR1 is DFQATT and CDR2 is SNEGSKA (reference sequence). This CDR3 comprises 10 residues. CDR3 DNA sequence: TGCAGCAATCGACGGGATGAGCAGTTCTTC. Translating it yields CSNRRDEQFF.

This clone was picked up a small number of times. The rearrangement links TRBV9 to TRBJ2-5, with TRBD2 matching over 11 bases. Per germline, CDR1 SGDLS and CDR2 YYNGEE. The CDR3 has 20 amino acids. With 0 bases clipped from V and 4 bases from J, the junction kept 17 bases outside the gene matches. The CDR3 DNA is TGTGCCAGCAGCGTAGGGGGTGGAAATAGCGGGGGGGCCTTTATAGAGACCCAGTACTTC. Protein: CASSVGGGNSGGAFIETQYF.

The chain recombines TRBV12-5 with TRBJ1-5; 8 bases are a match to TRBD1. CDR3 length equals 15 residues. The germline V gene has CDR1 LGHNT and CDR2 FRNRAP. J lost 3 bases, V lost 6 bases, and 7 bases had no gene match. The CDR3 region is CASGPGGQVNQPQHF. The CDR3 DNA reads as TGTGCTAGTGGACCTGGGGGACAGGTCAATCAGCCCCAGCATTTT.

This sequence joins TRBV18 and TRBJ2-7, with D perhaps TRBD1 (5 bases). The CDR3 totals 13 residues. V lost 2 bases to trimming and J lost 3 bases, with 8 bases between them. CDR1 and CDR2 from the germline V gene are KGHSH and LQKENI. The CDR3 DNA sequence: TGTGCCAGCTCACCAACACAGGACTACGAGCAGTACTTC. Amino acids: CASSPTQDYEQYF.

Here the CDR3 reads CASRTGTVPFLNTEAFF. The CDR3 region has the DNA TGTGCCAGCAGAACCGGGACAGTGCCCTTTTTGAACACTGAAGCTTTCTTT. This chain joins TRBV2 and TRBJ1-1; 7 bases align to TRBD1. CDR1 is SNHLY, CDR2 FYNNEI, per germline. The CDR3 is 17 amino acids. V was pared by 6 bases and J by 0 bases, with 13 bases of the junction left unmatched.

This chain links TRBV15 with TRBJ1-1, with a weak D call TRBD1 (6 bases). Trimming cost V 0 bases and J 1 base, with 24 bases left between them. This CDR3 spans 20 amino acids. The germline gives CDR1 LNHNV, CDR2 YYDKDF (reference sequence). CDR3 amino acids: CATSRDRAPINPQGNTEAFF. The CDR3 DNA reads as TGTGCCACCAGCAGAGATCGGGCGCCTATAAACCCACAGGGGAACACTGAAGCTTTCTTT.

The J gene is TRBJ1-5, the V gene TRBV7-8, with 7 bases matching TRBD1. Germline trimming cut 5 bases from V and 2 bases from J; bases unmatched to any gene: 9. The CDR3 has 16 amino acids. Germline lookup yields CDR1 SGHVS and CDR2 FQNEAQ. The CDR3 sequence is CASSPNRGIGNQPQHF. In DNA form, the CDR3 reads TGTGCCAGCAGCCCGAACAGGGGTATAGGCAATCAGCCCCAGCATTTT. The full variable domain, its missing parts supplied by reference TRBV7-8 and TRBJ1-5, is GAGVSQSPRYKVAKRGQDVALRCDPISGHVSLFWYQQALGQGPEFLTYFQNEAQLDKSGLPSDRFFAERPEGSVSTLKIQRTQQEDSAVYLCASSPNRGIGNQPQHFGDGTRLSIL.

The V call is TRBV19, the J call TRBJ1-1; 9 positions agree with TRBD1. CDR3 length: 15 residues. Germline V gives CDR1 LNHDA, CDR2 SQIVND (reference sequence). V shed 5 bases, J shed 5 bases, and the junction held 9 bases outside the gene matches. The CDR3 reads CASSRPGQGITEAFF. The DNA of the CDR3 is TGTGCCAGTAGTCGGCCGGGACAGGGTATAACTGAAGCTTTCTTT.

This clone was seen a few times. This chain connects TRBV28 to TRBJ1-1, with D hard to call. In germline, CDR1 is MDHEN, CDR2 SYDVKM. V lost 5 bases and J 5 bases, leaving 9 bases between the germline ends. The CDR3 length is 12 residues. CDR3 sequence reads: CASSNNRTEAFF. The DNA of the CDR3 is TGTGCCAGCAGTAATAATCGTACTGAAGCTTTCTTT.

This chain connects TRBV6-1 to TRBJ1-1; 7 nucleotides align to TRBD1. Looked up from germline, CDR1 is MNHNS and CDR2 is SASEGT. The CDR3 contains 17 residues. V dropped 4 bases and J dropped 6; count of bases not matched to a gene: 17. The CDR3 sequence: CASSVLRDRGLWAEAFF. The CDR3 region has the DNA TGTGCCAGCAGTGTCCTCCGGGACAGAGGCCTGTGGGCTGAAGCTTTCTTT.